A single sample is the source of the 13 T cell receptor beta chains below, sequenced in a study of regulatory T cells in long-lasting Graves disease. According to the study, TCR beta libraries were built with iRepertoire HTBI primers and CDR3-region Arm-PCR. MiXCR, run by TCRdb on the multiplex PCR reads, gives a single entry per CDR3 protein. The profile covers 410,000 or so distinct CDR3 sequences, with approximately 15% appearing a single time and over 15% taken by the ten largest. Time point of the sample: newly diagnosed GD, antithyroid drugs for less than 3 months. Extracted PBMC RNA gave rise to the TCR library. These data were likewise used in another study, on T cells in Graves' hyperthyroidism and ophthalmopathy.

The sample consisted of peripheral blood mononuclear cells (PBMCs), taken at new diagnosis, from a patient treated with antithyroid drugs. The source is a woman aged 25 to 39 with Graves disease.

This clonotype was counted at least ten times. This chain uses TRBV6-2 or TRBV6-3 with TRBJ1-5; no firm D call. V lost 2 bases to trimming and J lost 6 bases, with 11 bases between them. Germline V gene sequence: CDR1 MNHEY, CDR2 SVGEGT. The CDR3 totals 14 residues. The CDR3 sequence is CASSYLIRGQPQHF. The CDR3 DNA reads as TGTGCCAGCAGTTACCTGATTCGTGGTCAGCCCCAGCATTTT.

This clonotype has only a few counts. The chain uses TRBV14 and TRBJ2-5; 8 nucleotides agree with TRBD1. The germline CDR1 and CDR2 sequences are SGHDN and FVKESK. V trimming: 2 bases; J trimming: 5 bases; junction bases outside the gene matches: 7. The CDR3 is 15 amino acids. CDR3 in amino acids: CASSQHQGARETQYF. As DNA, the CDR3 is TGTGCCAGCAGCCAACATCAGGGGGCTAGGGAGACCCAGTACTTC.

In its sample, this clonotype was seen a few times. The CDR3 protein is CSATAISTDTQYF. CDR3 nucleotide sequence: TGCAGCGCGACGGCCATCAGCACAGATACGCAGTATTTT. The chain couples TRBV29-1 to TRBJ2-3, with D unclear. Germline V gene data show CDR1 as SQVTM and CDR2 as ANQGSEA. Trimming took off 7 bases at V and 0 bases at J, with 11 bases between the two ends. The CDR3 runs to 13 residues.

The chain couples TRBV18 to TRBJ1-4; D remains ambiguous. The CDR3 totals 14 residues. V lost 5 bases, J lost 10 bases, and 17 bases lay in between. The germline gives CDR1 KGHSH, CDR2 LQKENI. This CDR3 reads CASSSSDQRRKLFF. CDR3 DNA: TGTGCCAGCTCATCTTCGGACCAGCGGCGAAAACTGTTTTTT.

This clonotype was counted ten times or more. The genes are TRBV12-3 or TRBV12-4 and TRBJ2-1; D possibly corresponds to TRBD2 (6 bases). Between the trimmed V and J ends, which lost 0 bases and 2 bases, there was a span of 17 bases. The CDR3 totals 18 residues. The CDR3 protein is CASSLARPGVQPYNEQFF. DNA for the CDR3: TGTGCCAGCAGTTTAGCGCGCCCGGGAGTGCAGCCCTACAATGAGCAGTTCTTC.

Details on this clonotype: This sequence is one base from a far larger clone and is likely a read error. The chain joins TRBV7-3 to TRBJ2-3, with D perhaps TRBD2 (6 bases). This CDR3 comprises 16 residues. Trimming shortened V by 2 bases and J by 4 bases, and 16 bases separated the two germline ends. CDR1 and CDR2 from the germline V gene are SGHTA and FQGTGA. The CDR3 DNA follows: TGTGCCAGCAGCTTATTGTTAGCGGTCAGCGCAGATACGCAGTATTTT. This encodes CASSLLLAVSADTQYF.

Ten or more counts support this clonotype. The chain uses TRBV30 and TRBJ2-7; 11 positions match TRBD2. This CDR3 is 14 amino acids long. CDR1 and CDR2 (germline): GTSNPN, SVGIG (reference sequence). With V trimmed by 3 bases and J by 5 bases, 6 bases remained unmatched. The CDR3 bases are TGTGCCTGGAGAAGAACTAGCGGGAGAAACGAGCAGTACTTC. Its protein product is CAWRRTSGRNEQYF. The full variable domain, rest sourced from reference TRBV30 and TRBJ2-7, is SQTIHQWPATLVQPVGSPLSLECTVEGTSNPNLYWYRQAAGRGLQLLFYSVGIGQISSEVPQNLSASRPQDRQFILSSKKLLLSDSGFYLCAWRRTSGRNEQYFGPGTRLTVT.

This clonotype came up many times. The chain carries TRBV20-1 and TRBJ1-5, with a tentative D call TRBD1 (6 bases). The CDR3 totals 15 residues. CDR1 is DFQATT and CDR2 is SNEGSKA in the germline V gene (reference sequence). The V and J ends lost 2 bases and 2 bases respectively, with 13 bases between them. In DNA, the CDR3 is TGCAGTGCTAGAAGGTGGACAGTGGGCAATCAGCCCCAGCATTTT. It encodes CSARRWTVGNQPQHF.

This clonotype showed up many times. The rearrangement links TRBV29-1 to TRBJ2-7; no definite D call. This CDR3 is 14 amino acids long. The V gene's germline CDR1 is SQVTM and CDR2 ANQGSEA. Trimming shortened V by 6 bases and J by 1 base, and 16 bases separated the two germline ends. The CDR3 nucleotides read TGCAGCGTCCCCGGGTTTTATCCATCCTACGAGCAGTACTTC. This codes for CSVPGFYPSYEQYF.

This clonotype was seen only a few times. CDR3: CASSLMPAGVPTLYNEQFF. The CDR3 nucleotides read TGTGCCAGCAGTTTGATGCCAGCGGGAGTTCCAACTTTATACAATGAGCAGTTCTTC. This chain connects TRBV12-3 or TRBV12-4 to TRBJ2-1, with 8 bases aligning to TRBD2. Trimming cost V 3 bases and J 4 bases; bases outside gene matches: 17. The CDR3 runs 19 residues.

This clonotype was seen many times. This chain connects TRBV5-1 to TRBJ2-6, with D possibly TRBD2 on 6 matching bases. The ends were cut back, 3 bases at V and 1 base at J, with 14 bases in the middle. Germline V lookup: CDR1 SGHRS, CDR2 YFSETQ. This CDR3 has 17 residues. CDR3 sequence reads: CASSSGGGWSGANVLTF. The CDR3 DNA is TGCGCCAGCAGCTCTGGCGGAGGGTGGTCTGGGGCCAACGTCCTGACTTTC.

A few counts support this clonotype. The chain links TRBV12-3 or TRBV12-4 to TRBJ2-4, with TRBD2 matching over 12 bases. CDR3 size: 16 residues. After removal of 3 bases from V and 4 bases from J, the junction contained 4 bases not matched to a gene. The CDR3 nucleotides are TGTGCCAGCAGTTTGGCTAGCGGGAGGGTAAAAAACATTCAGTACTTC. It encodes CASSLASGRVKNIQYF.

This clonotype occurred a few times. A far bigger clonotype differs at one base, so this is likely a read error. The CDR3 here is CASSYPTKEGQETQFF. CDR3 bases: TGTGCCAGCAGTTACCCTACCAAAGAGGGGCAAGAGACCCAGTTCTTC. The rearrangement uses TRBV6-9 and TRBJ2-1; D might be TRBD1 or TRBD2, each matching 5 bases. From germline, CDR1 is MNHGY and CDR2 SVAAGI. The V and J ends lost 3 bases and 13 bases respectively, with 25 bases between them. The CDR3 is 16 amino acids.